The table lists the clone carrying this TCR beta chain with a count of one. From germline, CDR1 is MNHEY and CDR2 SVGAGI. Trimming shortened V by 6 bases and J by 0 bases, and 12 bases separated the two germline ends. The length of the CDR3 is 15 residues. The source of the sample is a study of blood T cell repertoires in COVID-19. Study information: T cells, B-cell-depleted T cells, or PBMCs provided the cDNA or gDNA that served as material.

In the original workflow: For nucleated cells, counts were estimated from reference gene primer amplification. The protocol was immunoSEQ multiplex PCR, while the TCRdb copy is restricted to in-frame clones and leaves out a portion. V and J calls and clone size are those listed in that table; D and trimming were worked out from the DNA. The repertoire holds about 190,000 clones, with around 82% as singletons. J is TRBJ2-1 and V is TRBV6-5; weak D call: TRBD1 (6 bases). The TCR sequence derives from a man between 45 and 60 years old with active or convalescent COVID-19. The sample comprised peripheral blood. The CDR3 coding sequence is TGTGCCAGCAGAGTTGACAGGAGCTCCTACAATGAGCAGTTCTTC. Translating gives CASRVDRSSYNEQFF.